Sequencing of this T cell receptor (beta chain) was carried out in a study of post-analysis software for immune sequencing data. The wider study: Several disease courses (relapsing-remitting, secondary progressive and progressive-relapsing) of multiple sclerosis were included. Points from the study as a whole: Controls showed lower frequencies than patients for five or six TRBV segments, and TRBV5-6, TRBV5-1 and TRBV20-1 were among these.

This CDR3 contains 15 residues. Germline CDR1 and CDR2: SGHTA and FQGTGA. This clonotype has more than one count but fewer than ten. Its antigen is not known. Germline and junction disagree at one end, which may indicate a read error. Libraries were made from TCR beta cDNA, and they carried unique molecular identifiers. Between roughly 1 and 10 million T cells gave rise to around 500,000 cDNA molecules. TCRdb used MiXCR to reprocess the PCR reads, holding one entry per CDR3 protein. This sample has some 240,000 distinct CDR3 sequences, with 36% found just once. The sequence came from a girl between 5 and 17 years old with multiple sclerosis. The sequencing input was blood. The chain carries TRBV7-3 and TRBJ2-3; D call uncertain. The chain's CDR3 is CASSLIAEARDTRYF. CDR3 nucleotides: TGTGCCAGCAGCTTAATCGCAGAGGCCCGAGATACGCGGTATTTT.